The rows below give T cell receptor beta chains drawn from one sample of a study of OX40 agonist ivuxolimab in advanced cancers. Here immunoSEQ multiplex PCR was the method, and the copy in TCRdb shows in-frame clones only, minus some. Seen here are roughly 56,000 clones, 79% observed once, and the top ten hold approximately 1.1%. Source: CD4+ or CD8+ T cells sorted from blood, taken in a trial of the OX40 agonist ivuxolimab. Source of these receptors: an adult with an advanced solid tumor such as melanoma, head and neck, liver or kidney cancer. CDR3s include the opening cysteine and the closing phenylalanine or tryptophan. The order of the fields is J gene, V gene, CDR3 protein.

J: TRBJ2-3
V: TRBV7-9
CDR3: CASSEIDTQYF

J: TRBJ2-5
V: TRBV7-7
CDR3: CASSIQGAQETQYF

J: TRBJ2-7
V: TRBV25-1
CDR3: CASGLDAYEQYF

J: TRBJ2-1
V: TRBV5-1
CDR3: CASSLARQGGSYNEQFF

J: TRBJ1-5
V: TRBV19
CDR3: CASRGQVFQPQHF

J: TRBJ1-1
V: TRBV11-2
CDR3: CASSFSPRGTEAFF

J: TRBJ1-2
V: TRBV27
CDR3: CASSNRDGGYTF

J: TRBJ2-3
V: TRBV7-9
CDR3: CASSLGSTDTQYF

J: TRBJ2-7
V: TRBV6-1
CDR3: CASSEQRGGYEQYF

J: TRBJ2-3
V: TRBV5-1
CDR3: CASSLGSTDTQYF

J: TRBJ1-1
V: TRBV4-1
CDR3: CASSQIDWTGNTEAFF

J: TRBJ1-4
V: TRBV6-1
CDR3: CASSERGGALGFGNEKLFF

J: TRBJ2-7
V: TRBV5-8
CDR3: CASSLGLVGEQYF

J: TRBJ2-7
V: TRBV6-5
CDR3: CASRWRLAGAYEQYF

J: TRBJ2-2
V: TRBV7-8
CDR3: CASSLGRAVTELFF

J: TRBJ2-2
V: TRBV7-9
CDR3: CASSIDRGHYTGELFF

J: TRBJ2-3
V: TRBV7-9
CDR3: CASSSRGQGMRDTQYF

J: TRBJ1-2
V: TRBV5-8
CDR3: CASSLIGQGVNYGYTF

J: TRBJ1-6
V: TRBV21-1
CDR3: CASSSSGNYNSPLHF

J: TRBJ1-1
V: TRBV5-8
CDR3: CASNPGPANTEAFF

J: TRBJ1-6
V: TRBV28
CDR3: CASSPQDGHSPLHF

J: TRBJ2-6
V: TRBV11-3
CDR3: CASSFGANVLTF

J: TRBJ2-2
V: TRBV27
CDR3: CASSFYPPPTGANTGELFF

J: TRBJ1-5
V: TRBV19
CDR3: CASSEPNGGVPWPQHF

J: TRBJ2-1
V: TRBV5-1
CDR3: CASSSALGSGTNYNEQFF

J: TRBJ1-1
V: TRBV18
CDR3: CASSLQTGEAFF

J: TRBJ2-1
V: TRBV14
CDR3: CASSPDHYNEQFF

J: TRBJ2-1
V: TRBV11-2
CDR3: CASSLNTWGDEQFF